Below, one T cell receptor (beta chain) is given with its context. What it recognizes is unknown. These data are taken from a study of T cells in localized non-small cell lung cancer. Overall study results and limits: Only one tumor region was sequenced, so heterogeneity remains possible. A higher density of T cells in blood coincided with extended overall survival. In adjacent lung appeared a median about 57 of the top 100 tumor clones. Among the tissues sampled, uninvolved adjacent lung had the highest T cell clonality, above tumor.

The repertoire was sequenced with immunoSEQ multiplex PCR; TCRdb's copy has only in-frame clones and lacks some. The top ten clones hold about 26% of a sample with fewer than 15,000 clones, around 84% of them seen once. Trimming left V 1 base short and J 0 bases short, with 14 bases between. This CDR3 has 17 amino acids. Germline V gene sequence: CDR1 MGHRA, CDR2 YSYEKL. This chain links TRBV4-1 with TRBJ2-3; D is possibly TRBD1 (6 bases). Sequencing used peripheral blood, obtained before any cancer treatment. The origin of this receptor is a male donor aged 60 or over with stage I squamous cell lung carcinoma. CDR3 in DNA: TGCGCCAGCAGCCAAGGGGGGCGGCGGCGGAGCACAGATACGCAGTATTTT. It is translated as CASSQGGRRRSTDTQYF.